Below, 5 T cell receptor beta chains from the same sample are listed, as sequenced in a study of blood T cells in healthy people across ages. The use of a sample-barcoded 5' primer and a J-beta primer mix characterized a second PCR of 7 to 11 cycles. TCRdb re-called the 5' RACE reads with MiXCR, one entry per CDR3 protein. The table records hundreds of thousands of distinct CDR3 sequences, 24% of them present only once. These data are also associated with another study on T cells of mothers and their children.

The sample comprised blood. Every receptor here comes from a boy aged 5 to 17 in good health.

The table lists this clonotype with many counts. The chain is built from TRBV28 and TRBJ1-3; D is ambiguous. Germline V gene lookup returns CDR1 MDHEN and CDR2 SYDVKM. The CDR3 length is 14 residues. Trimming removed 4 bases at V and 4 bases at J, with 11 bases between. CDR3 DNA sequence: TGTGCCAGCAGTTGGGAAGGGTACGGAAACACCATATATTTT. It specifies CASSWEGYGNTIYF.

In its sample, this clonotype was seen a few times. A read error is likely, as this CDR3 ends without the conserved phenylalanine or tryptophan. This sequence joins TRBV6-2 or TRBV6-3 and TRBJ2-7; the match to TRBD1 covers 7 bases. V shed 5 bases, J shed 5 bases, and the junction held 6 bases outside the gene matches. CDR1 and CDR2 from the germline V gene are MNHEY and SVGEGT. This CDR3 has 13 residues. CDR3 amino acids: CASSSNRGNEQYL. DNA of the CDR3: TGTGCCAGCAGTAGCAACAGGGGAAACGAGCAGTACCTC.

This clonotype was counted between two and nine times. The CDR3 region is CASSPPSGAETQYF. The CDR3 nucleotides are TGTGCCAGCAGCCCTCCTAGCGGGGCGGAGACCCAGTACTTC. The V gene is TRBV7-3, the J gene TRBJ2-5, with 9 bases fitting TRBD2. The germline gives CDR1 SGHTA, CDR2 FQGTGA. The length of the CDR3 is 14 residues. V lost 5 bases to trimming and J lost 5 bases; unmatched junction nucleotides: 6.

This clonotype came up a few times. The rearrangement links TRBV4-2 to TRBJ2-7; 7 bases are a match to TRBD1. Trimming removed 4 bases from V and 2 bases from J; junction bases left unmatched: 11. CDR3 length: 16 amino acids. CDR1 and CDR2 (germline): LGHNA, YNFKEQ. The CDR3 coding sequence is TGTGCCAGCAGCCTACAATCCGGACAGGCCCCCTACGAGCAGTACTTC. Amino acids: CASSLQSGQAPYEQYF.

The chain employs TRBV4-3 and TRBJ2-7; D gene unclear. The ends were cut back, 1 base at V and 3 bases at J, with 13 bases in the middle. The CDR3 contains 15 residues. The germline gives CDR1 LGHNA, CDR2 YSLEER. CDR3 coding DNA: TGCGCCAGCAGCCAAGGTCCTAGTAAACACTACGAGCAGTACTTC. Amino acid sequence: CASSQGPSKHYEQYF.